The 14 T cell receptor beta chains below were found in one sample sequenced in a study of blood T cell repertoires in COVID-19. Libraries were prepared by immunoSEQ multiplex PCR; TCRdb keeps only in-frame clonotypes and omits some of them. The table has tens of thousands of clones, roughly 84% seen once. The sequencing sample was made of peripheral blood. The source is a man aged 55 to 70 with COVID-19, enrolled during active disease.

The rearrangement uses TRBV11-2 and TRBJ1-3; tentative D call: TRBD1 (5 bases). The CDR3 extends over 15 amino acids. The V and J ends lost 5 bases and 0 bases respectively, with 11 bases between them. Germline V gene sequence: CDR1 SGHAT, CDR2 FQNNGV. In nucleotides, the CDR3 is TGTGCCAGCAGCCATCACAGGAGCTCTGGAAACACCATATATTTT. This translates into CASSHHRSSGNTIYF.

The V call is TRBV7-9, the J call TRBJ2-7; no clear D. Germline values: CDR1 SEHNR, CDR2 FQNEAQ (reference sequence). V was pared by 5 bases and J by 4 bases, with 6 bases between. The CDR3 consists of 11 residues. CDR3 sequence: CASSQAYEQYF. The CDR3 nucleotides are TGTGCCAGCAGCCAAGCGTACGAGCAGTACTTC.

This chain connects TRBV7-9 to TRBJ1-1; tentatively, D is TRBD1 (5 bases). CDR1 is SEHNR and CDR2 is FQNEAQ in the germline V gene (reference sequence). The CDR3 extends over 14 amino acids. The V end lost 1 base, the J end lost 1 base, and 7 bases lay between the germline ends. The CDR3 DNA sequence: TGTGCCAGCAGCTTAGGACAGCCGAACACTGAAGCTTTCTTT. It codes for CASSLGQPNTEAFF.

The V and J genes are TRBV19 and TRBJ2-1; tentative D call: TRBD1 (5 bases). The germline gives CDR1 LNHDA, CDR2 SQIVND (reference sequence). Trimming left V 4 bases short and J 6 bases short, with 19 bases between. The CDR3 extends over 16 amino acids. The CDR3 DNA is TGTGCCAGTAGTACCCACCAGGGATCTCTGACCAATGAGCAGTTCTTC. Its translation is CASSTHQGSLTNEQFF.

V is TRBV3-1 (or the pseudogene TRBV3-2) and J is TRBJ2-7, with a weak D call TRBD1 (5 bases). Germline V gene lookup returns CDR1 LGHDT and CDR2 YNNKEL (reference sequence). CDR3 size: 13 residues. Deletions cut 5 bases from V and 5 bases from J, with 13 bases between. The CDR3 coding sequence is TGTGCCAGCAGCGAGACAGATTCCCACGAGCAGTACTTC. This gives the protein CASSETDSHEQYF.

This chain joins TRBV20-1 and TRBJ1-2, with D uncertain. V lost 1 base and J 10 bases, leaving 10 bases between the germline ends. Looked up from germline, CDR1 is DFQATT and CDR2 is SNEGSKA (reference sequence). The CDR3 is 11 amino acids. CDR3: CSARVGGFYTF. The DNA for the CDR3 is TGCAGTGCTAGAGTAGGAGGATTCTACACCTTC.

The chain links TRBV28 to TRBJ1-5; TRBD1 might be the D (5 bases). CDR3 size: 14 residues. Germline assignment: CDR1 MDHEN and CDR2 SYDVKM. Trimming cost V 7 bases and J 4 bases, with 14 bases left between them. The DNA for the CDR3 is TGTGCCAGCAAACCGGGGGGTCGTAATCAGCCCCAGCATTTT. It specifies CASKPGGRNQPQHF.

This chain joins TRBV19 and TRBJ2-7; 8 bases are shared with TRBD1. Losses at the gene ends were 4 bases for V and 7 bases for J; bases not matched to a gene: 9. The CDR3 contains 14 residues. The germline V gene encodes CDR1 LNHDA and CDR2 SQIVND (reference sequence). The CDR3: CASSTSGGKGEQYF. CDR3 bases: TGTGCCAGTAGTACCTCAGGGGGCAAGGGGGAGCAGTACTTC.

CDR3 sequence reads: CASSPDGQGIYGYTF. In DNA form, the CDR3 reads TGTGCCAGCAGCCCGGACGGACAGGGCATCTATGGCTACACCTTC. The rearrangement links TRBV7-2 to TRBJ1-2; 8 bases agree with TRBD1. Germline values: CDR1 SGHTA, CDR2 FQGNSA. V lost 5 bases and J lost 4; bases outside the gene matches: 9. There are 15 residues in the CDR3. Supplemented by reference TRBV7-2 and TRBJ1-2, the full variable domain reads GAGVSQSPSNKVTEKGKDVELRCDPISGHTALYWYRQSLGQGLEFLIYFQGNSAPDKSGLPSDRFSAERTGGSVSTLTIQRTQQEDSAVYLCASSPDGQGIYGYTFGSGTRLTVV.

The gene calls are TRBV15 and TRBJ1-2; the match to TRBD1 covers 7 bases. In germline, CDR1 is LNHNV, CDR2 YYDKDF (reference sequence). With 0 bases clipped from V and 2 bases from J, the junction kept 0 bases outside the gene matches. The CDR3 contains 14 residues. CDR3 DNA sequence: TGTGCCACCAGCAGAGAACAGGGGAACTATGGCTACACCTTC. Its protein product is CATSREQGNYGYTF.

This rearrangement joins TRBV6-5 to TRBJ2-7; D possibly corresponds to TRBD2 (6 bases). V was pared by 6 bases and J by 5 bases, with 17 bases between. This CDR3 is 14 amino acids long. The germline V gene encodes CDR1 MNHEY and CDR2 SVGAGI. The CDR3 sequence: CASRTPGRFDEQYF. The CDR3 nucleotides are TGTGCCAGCAGAACCCCGGGGAGGTTCGACGAGCAGTACTTC.

The chain uses TRBV15 and TRBJ1-1, with D hard to call. The CDR3 sequence is 14 residues long. Germline V lookup: CDR1 LNHNV, CDR2 YYDKDF (reference sequence). V was trimmed by 3 bases and J by 0 bases, leaving 8 bases between them. The CDR3 DNA sequence: TGTGCCACCAGCAGGACACTGATGAACACTGAAGCTTTCTTT. Translated: CATSRTLMNTEAFF. Full variable domain (rest looked up from reference TRBV15 and TRBJ1-1): DAMVIQNPRYQVTQFGKPVTLSCSQTLNHNVMYWYQQKSSQAPKLLFHYYDKDFNNEADTPDNFQSRRPNTSFCFLDIRSPGLGDTAMYLCATSRTLMNTEAFFGQGTRLTVV.

The V gene is TRBV7-3, the J gene TRBJ2-3; TRBD1 might be the D (7 bases). This CDR3 has 15 amino acids. V lost 4 bases to trimming and J lost 6 bases, with 17 bases between them. The V gene's germline CDR1 is SGHTA and CDR2 FQGTGA. The CDR3 DNA reads TGTGCCAGCAGCTCGCTTGACAGGGAGGCGGATACGCAGTATTTT. Residues: CASSSLDREADTQYF.

CDR3 amino acids: CASSQSVRTSYEQYF. The CDR3 nucleotides are TGTGCCAGCAGCCAATCGGTCCGTACGTCCTACGAGCAGTACTTC. The genes are TRBV14 and TRBJ2-7; D is ambiguous. Between the trimmed V and J ends, which lost 2 bases and 1 base, there was a span of 12 bases. Germline lookup yields CDR1 SGHDN and CDR2 FVKESK. The CDR3 spans 15 residues. The full variable domain, rest sourced from reference TRBV14 and TRBJ2-7, is EAGVTQFPSHSVIEKGQTVTLRCDPISGHDNLYWYRRVMGKEIKFLLHFVKESKQDESGMPNNRFLAERTGGTYSTLKVQPAELEDSGVYFCASSQSVRTSYEQYFGPGTRLTVT.